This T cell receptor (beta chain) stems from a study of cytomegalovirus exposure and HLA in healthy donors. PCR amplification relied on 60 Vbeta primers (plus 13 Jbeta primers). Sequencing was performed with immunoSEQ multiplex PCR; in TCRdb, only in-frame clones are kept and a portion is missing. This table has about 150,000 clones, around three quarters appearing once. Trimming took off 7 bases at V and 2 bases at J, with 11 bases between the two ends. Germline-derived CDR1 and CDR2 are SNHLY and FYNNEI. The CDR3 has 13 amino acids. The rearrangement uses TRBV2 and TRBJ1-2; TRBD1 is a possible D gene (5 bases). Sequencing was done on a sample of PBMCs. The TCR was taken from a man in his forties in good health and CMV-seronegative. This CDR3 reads CASIWGDNYGYTF. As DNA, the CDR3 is TGTGCCAGCATCTGGGGCGACAACTATGGCTACACCTTC.